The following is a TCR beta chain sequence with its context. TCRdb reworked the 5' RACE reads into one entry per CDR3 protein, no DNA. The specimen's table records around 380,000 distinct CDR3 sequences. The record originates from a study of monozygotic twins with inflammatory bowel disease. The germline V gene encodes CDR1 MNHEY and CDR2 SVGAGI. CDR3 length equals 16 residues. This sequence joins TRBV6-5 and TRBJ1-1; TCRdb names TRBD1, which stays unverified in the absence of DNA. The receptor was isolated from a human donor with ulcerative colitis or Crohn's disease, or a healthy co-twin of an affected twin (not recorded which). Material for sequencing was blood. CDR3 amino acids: CASSYRGTGILTEAFF.